This TCR beta chain was identified in a study of blood T cell repertoires in COVID-19 (dated by TCRdb to the early 2020s). Looking at the study overall: Samples from collaborators originated in the United States, Italy and Spain and spanned both the acute and convalescent phases of COVID-19. The material from the prospective study consisted of cDNA or gDNA derived from T cells, B-cell-depleted T cells, or PBMCs. The dataset comprised deeply sampled blood TCRbeta repertoires from subjects exposed to, actively infected with, or recovered from COVID-19. A freely available public database, intended as a resource for researchers studying the immune response to SARS-CoV-2, is where the repertoires were released. The samples were drawn from two sources: the first 160 participants of the ongoing ImmuneRACE study, and some 1,300 subjects contributed by 6 global collaborators. Sample metadata almost always included a de-identified subject ID, COVID-19 status, age in years and sex. Where available, HLA class I and class II types were taken from metadata supplied by the sample provider and were not determined by assay-based typing.

As for this clone: Its antigen is not yet known. No much larger clonotype is one base removed from it; base qualities were not supplied.

In Seattle, one collaborating source enrolled patients while the infection was active and tracked those patients longitudinally over the course of disease. Collaborating institutions collected whole blood in K2EDTA tubes following their own protocols. Collaborator samples were shipped for TCRbeta analysis as frozen whole blood, isolated PBMCs, or DNA extracted from either sample type. The cysteine opens and the phenylalanine closes a CDR3 of 14 amino acids. The only DNA kept is the CDR3, 42 bases in frame from the first base. The germline V gene (reference sequence) gives CDR1 as GTSNPN and CDR2 as SVGIG. V has 4 bases trimmed and J has 8 bases trimmed; junction bases matching no gene number 11. The research as a whole found: How much clinical and demographic metadata was included differed by source and by participant, and the metadata was provided uncurated.

The immunoSEQ Assay, a bias-controlled multiplex PCR, was used to amplify TCRbeta CDR3 regions from genomic DNA. Processing in the source paper ran as follows. The number of nucleated cells in each sample was estimated by amplification of reference gene primers within the assay. To quantify the absolute abundance of each unique TCRbeta CDR3 rearrangement, sequence reads were collapsed and filtered. For each sample, productive Simpson clonality was calculated as the square root of Simpson's diversity index over productive rearrangements. As stored in TCRdb, this immuneACCESS dataset retains in-frame rearrangements with V and J assigned. A fraction of the clones does not appear; measured against another copy, unresolved V genes explain less than half of the discrepancy, and the remainder lacks a known reason. The V and J calls and clone size are taken from that table; D and trimming were inferred from the DNA. A total of under 150,000 clones appear in this sample, 90% of them only once. The ten biggest clones cover 4.6% of the sample.

The sample was peripheral blood. The V and J segments used are TRBV30 and TRBJ1-2, and 9 junction bases match TRBD1. This sequence originates from a man in his 60s with COVID-19, enrolled during active disease. The nucleotide sequence reads as follows: TGTGCCTGGACTCCTGACAGGGGGTCGGGCGGCTACACCTTC. Translation gives CAWTPDRGSGGYTF. Here the CDR3 is joined to the reference TRBV30 and TRBJ1-2 genes, and the full variable domain is: SQTIHQWPATLVQPVGSPLSLECTVEGTSNPNLYWYRQAAGRGLQLLFYSVGIGQISSEVPQNLSASRPQDRQFILSSKKLLLSDSGFYLCAWTPDRGSGGYTFGSGTRLTVV.